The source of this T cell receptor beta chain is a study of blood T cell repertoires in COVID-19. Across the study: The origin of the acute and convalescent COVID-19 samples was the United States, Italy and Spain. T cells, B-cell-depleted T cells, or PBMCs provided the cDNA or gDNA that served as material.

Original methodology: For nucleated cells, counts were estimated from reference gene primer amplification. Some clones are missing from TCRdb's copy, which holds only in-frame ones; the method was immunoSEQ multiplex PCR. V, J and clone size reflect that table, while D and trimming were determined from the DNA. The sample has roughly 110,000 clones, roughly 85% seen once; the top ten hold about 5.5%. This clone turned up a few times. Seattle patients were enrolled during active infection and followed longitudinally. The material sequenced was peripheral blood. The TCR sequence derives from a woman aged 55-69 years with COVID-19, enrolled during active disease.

This chain's CDR3 is CASSSDRSYSNQPQHF. For the CDR3, the DNA is TGTGCCAGCAGTTCGGACAGGAGTTATAGCAATCAGCCCCAGCATTTT. This chain uses TRBV6-2 or TRBV6-3 with TRBJ1-5, with TRBD1 matching 7 bases. The CDR3 loop spans 16 amino acids. Unmatched junction bases numbered 6, after V lost 4 bases and J lost 0 bases. Per the germline V gene, CDR1 is MNHEY and CDR2 is SVGEGT.